The present entry profiles one T cell receptor beta chain with its context. Other DNA variants within this sample encode the same CDR3. Treatment: some 19 received Ad26.COV2.S at low or high dose, single or two shots; about 5 received placebo; per-sample allocation not given. Sampling took place 63 days after the first vaccine or placebo injection. Trimming shortened V by 2 bases and J by 1 base, and 5 bases separated the two germline ends. There are 13 residues in the CDR3. Germline lookup yields CDR1 SGHTA and CDR2 FQGNSA. The data belong to a study of Ad26.COV2.S vaccination and SARS-CoV-2 variants. The repertoire was sequenced with immunoSEQ multiplex PCR; TCRdb's copy has only in-frame clones and lacks some. Among some 340,000 clones listed, roughly 80% were seen once.

J is TRBJ1-1 and V is TRBV7-2; no reliable D call. The starting material was peripheral blood, obtained in a trial of Ad26.COV2.S vaccine versus placebo. The receptor comes from a person aged 18-60 years who received the Ad26.COV2.S COVID-19 vaccine or a placebo. The CDR3 DNA sequence: TGTGCCAGCAGCTTACGGAGGAACACTGAAGCTTTCTTT. Its translation is CASSLRRNTEAFF.